Presented here are 31 T cell receptor beta chains from one specimen sequenced in a study of T cells in Graves' hyperthyroidism and ophthalmopathy. There were TCR beta CDR3 regions amplified from RNA transcripts. The TCR CDR3 first-round RT-PCR relied on the HTBI primer set. From the multiplex PCR reads, TCRdb called clonotypes with MiXCR, one entry per CDR3 protein. This sample has about 550,000 distinct CDR3 sequences, with 20% found just once. The sample taken for sequencing was blood. The receptors stem from a man aged 18 to 35 with Graves' hyperthyroidism.

Many counts were recorded for this clonotype. The rearrangement joins TRBV27 to TRBJ2-7; D is unclear. Trimming removed 4 bases at V and 0 bases at J, with 7 bases between. The CDR3 consists of 13 residues. The germline CDR1 and CDR2 sequences are MNHEY and SMNVEV (reference sequence). CDR3 loop: CASSWKRSYEQYF. CDR3 sequence (DNA): TGTGCCAGCAGTTGGAAGCGCTCCTACGAGCAGTACTTC.

This clonotype appeared many times. This chain uses TRBV12-5 with TRBJ1-3; 8 bases agree with TRBD1. This CDR3 has 16 residues. Trimming removed 2 bases from V and 8 bases from J; junction bases left unmatched: 11. Germline assignment: CDR1 LGHNT and CDR2 FRNRAP. This chain's CDR3 is CASGLPGQATWDTIYF. CDR3 coding DNA: TGTGCTAGTGGTTTGCCGGGACAGGCGACCTGGGACACCATATATTTT.

The sample holds many counts of this clonotype. Because it lacks the conserved phenylalanine or tryptophan at the end, this CDR3 is likely a read error. CDR3 in amino acids: CASSYRRGVNTEAFS. For the CDR3, the DNA is TGTGCCAGCAGTTATCGCCGGGGCGTGAACACTGAAGCTTTCTCT. The chain is built from TRBV6-5 and TRBJ1-1; weak D call: TRBD1 (5 bases). V lost 3 bases and J 0 bases, leaving 11 bases between the germline ends. CDR3 size: 15 residues. Germline values: CDR1 MNHEY, CDR2 SVGAGI.

In this sample, this clonotype turned up many times. The V gene is TRBV19, the J gene TRBJ1-1; D call uncertain. V lost 6 bases to trimming and J lost 0 bases, with 11 bases between them. Germline values: CDR1 LNHDA, CDR2 SQIVND (reference sequence). The CDR3 contains 14 residues. The CDR3 region is CASSAVRMNTEAFF. Written as DNA, the CDR3 is TGTGCCAGTAGCGCAGTAAGGATGAACACTGAAGCTTTCTTT. Variable domain in full (rest from reference TRBV19 and TRBJ1-1): DGGITQSPKYLFRKEGQNVTLSCEQNLNHDAMYWYRQDPGQGLRLIYYSQIVNDFQKGDIAEGYSVSREKKESFPLTVTSAQKNPTAFYLCASSAVRMNTEAFFGQGTRLTVV.

This chain uses TRBV11-2 with TRBJ2-7; 8 bases map to TRBD1. The V gene end was trimmed by 4 bases and the J gene end by 3 bases; junction bases not matched to a gene: 17. Germline V gene data show CDR1 as SGHAT and CDR2 as FQNNGV. The CDR3 covers 18 residues. CDR3 sequence (DNA): TGTGCCAGCAGCTCCAACTACCTCAGGGGGGACAGGATCTACGAGCAGTACTTC. Translation gives CASSSNYLRGDRIYEQYF.

This clonotype was detected many times. This chain joins TRBV12-5 and TRBJ1-1, with 7 bases identical to TRBD1. V shed 2 bases and J 6 bases; nucleotides not matched to a gene: 9. The CDR3 is made up of 15 amino acids. In germline, CDR1 is LGHNT, CDR2 FRNRAP. CDR3 region: CASGLPLGGQSEAFF. CDR3 in DNA: TGTGCTAGTGGTTTGCCCCTAGGGGGACAGTCTGAAGCTTTCTTT.

This clonotype was seen a few times. The chain is built from TRBV6-2 or TRBV6-3 and TRBJ2-7; perhaps TRBD2 as D (6 bases). CDR1 and CDR2 (germline): MNHEY, SVGEGT. V shed 7 bases and J shed 2 bases, with 27 bases lying between them. The CDR3 spans 18 residues. CDR3 sequence reads: CASTQFGVRAGTTYEQYF. CDR3 nucleotides: TGTGCCAGCACCCAGTTTGGGGTTCGAGCGGGTACGACCTACGAGCAGTACTTC.

This clonotype was seen more than once but under ten times. The V gene is TRBV7-9, the J gene TRBJ1-1; tentative D call: TRBD1 (6 bases). V lost 5 bases and J lost 4, with 17 bases in between. Looked up from germline, CDR1 is SEHNR and CDR2 is FQNEAQ (reference sequence). There are 15 residues in the CDR3. CDR3 sequence: CASSHYRVRSTEAFF. CDR3 in DNA: TGTGCCAGCAGCCACTACAGGGTCAGATCCACTGAAGCTTTCTTT.

This clonotype was seen at least ten times. The chain couples TRBV27 to TRBJ2-3; tentative D call: TRBD2 (5 bases). This CDR3 comprises 14 residues. V was shortened by 1 base and J by 3 bases, with 8 bases between the two germline ends. Germline V gene sequence: CDR1 MNHEY, CDR2 SMNVEV (reference sequence). The CDR3 coding sequence is TGTGCCAGCAGTTTATTCCTAGCAACAGATACGCAGTATTTT. Protein product: CASSLFLATDTQYF.

The chain combines TRBV27 with TRBJ1-1, with a possible D match to TRBD1 (6 bases). The germline V gene encodes CDR1 MNHEY and CDR2 SMNVEV (reference sequence). V dropped 6 bases and J dropped 6 bases, with 20 bases sitting between them. The CDR3 extends over 15 amino acids. CDR3 protein: CASSMAQGKGSEAFF. Here the CDR3 DNA reads TGTGCCAGCAGCATGGCACAGGGAAAAGGTTCTGAAGCTTTCTTT.

The chain is built from TRBV12-3 or TRBV12-4 and TRBJ2-3, with D possibly being TRBD1 or TRBD2 (5 bases each). The CDR3 totals 17 residues. Between the trimmed V and J ends, which lost 6 bases and 1 base, there was a span of 20 bases. In DNA, the CDR3 is TGTGCCAGCAGCCCCCTTCCCGGGACGGATCGCACAGATACGCAGTATTTT. This sequence encodes CASSPLPGTDRTDTQYF.

The CDR3: CASSQPGQVYEQYF. The CDR3 coding sequence is TGCGCCAGCAGCCAACCGGGACAGGTCTACGAGCAGTACTTC. This chain links TRBV4-1 with TRBJ2-7; 8 nucleotides align to TRBD1. The CDR3 contains 14 residues. After removal of 2 bases from V and 3 bases from J, the junction contained 3 bases not matched to a gene. Germline-derived CDR1 and CDR2 are MGHRA and YSYEKL.

This clonotype was seen repeatedly, ten times or more. V is TRBV20-1 and J is TRBJ1-1, with TRBD1 identical over 7 bases. Germline loops: CDR1 DFQATT, CDR2 SNEGSKA (reference sequence). The CDR3 sequence is 14 residues long. Trimming removed 5 bases from V and 1 base from J; junction bases left unmatched: 7. This CDR3 is CSAFDRDWNTEAFF. Written as DNA, the CDR3 is TGCAGTGCTTTTGACAGGGACTGGAACACTGAAGCTTTCTTT.

There are many counts of this clonotype. The V gene is TRBV2, the J gene TRBJ2-2, with D maybe TRBD1 (6 bases). The CDR3 sequence is 16 residues long. Trimming left V 5 bases short and J 2 bases short, with 15 bases between. Germline V CDR1 and CDR2: SNHLY, FYNNEI. CDR3 in DNA: TGTGCCAGCAGTATGTACAGGACAGTAAACACCGGGGAGCTGTTTTTT. Its protein product is CASSMYRTVNTGELFF.

CDR3 protein: CASSLTGGRDYGYTF. The DNA for the CDR3 is TGTGCCAGCAGTTTAACAGGGGGCCGGGACTATGGCTACACCTTC. The gene calls are TRBV12-3 or TRBV12-4 and TRBJ1-2, with 9 positions matching TRBD1. V was pared by 2 bases and J by 3 bases, with 4 bases of the junction left unmatched. This CDR3 region has 15 residues.

This clonotype occurred many times. The chain joins TRBV6-2 or TRBV6-3 to TRBJ2-7; possibly TRBD1 for D (6 bases). V was shortened by 6 bases and J by 3 bases, with 12 bases between the two germline ends. The CDR3 is 13 amino acids. CDR1 and CDR2 from the germline V gene are MNHEY and SVGEGT. Here the CDR3 DNA reads TGTGCCAGCAGAGCTGGACAGAACTACGAGCAGTACTTC. This codes for CASRAGQNYEQYF.

This clonotype was seen only a few times. The chain is built from TRBV20-1 and TRBJ1-1, with 8 bases lining up with TRBD1. The length of the CDR3 is 13 residues. From germline, CDR1 is DFQATT and CDR2 SNEGSKA (reference sequence). The V and J ends lost 4 bases and 4 bases, in that order; junction bases with no gene match: 5. This CDR3 reads CSATRGRSTEAFF. The CDR3, as DNA: TGCAGTGCTACCAGGGGGCGCAGCACTGAAGCTTTCTTT.

In its sample, this clonotype was seen a few times. The chain uses TRBV6-2 or TRBV6-3 and TRBJ2-7; 14 bases agree with TRBD2. Germline lookup yields CDR1 MNHEY and CDR2 SVGEGT. The CDR3 consists of 16 residues. Unmatched junction bases numbered 3, after V lost 4 bases and J lost 1 base. The CDR3 protein is CASSFGTSGRSYEQYF. DNA for the CDR3: TGTGCCAGCAGTTTTGGGACTAGCGGGAGATCCTACGAGCAGTACTTC.

This clonotype was seen ten or more times. The chain carries TRBV20-1 and TRBJ1-2; 7 nucleotides agree with TRBD1. CDR3 size: 11 residues. The germline V gene has CDR1 DFQATT and CDR2 SNEGSKA (reference sequence). The CDR3 sequence: CKPGQSYGYTF. CDR3 nucleotide sequence: TGCAAACCGGGACAGAGCTATGGCTACACCTTC.

CDR3 sequence (DNA): TGTGCCAGCAGTACAGGGATTTGGGCCTACGAGCAGTACTTC. Protein sequence: CASSTGIWAYEQYF. This chain connects TRBV6-1 to TRBJ2-7; D might be TRBD1 (6 bases). V gave up 5 bases and J gave up 2 bases, with 13 bases separating them. The CDR3 extends over 14 amino acids. Germline V gene sequence: CDR1 MNHNS, CDR2 SASEGT.

The table lists this clonotype with many counts. The chain couples TRBV12-3 or TRBV12-4 to TRBJ2-7; D gene uncertain. Trimming stripped 3 bases from V and 1 base from J, with 7 bases between. CDR3 size: 13 residues. The CDR3 nucleotides are TGTGCCAGCAGTTTGAAGCGATCCTACGAGCAGTACTTC. This sequence encodes CASSLKRSYEQYF.

Many counts were recorded for this clonotype. This chain uses TRBV7-8 with TRBJ1-2; 10 positions agree with TRBD1. The CDR3 has 16 residues. Trimming cost V 2 bases and J 6 bases; bases outside gene matches: 9. Per the germline V gene, CDR1 is SGHVS and CDR2 is FQNEAQ. CDR3 coding DNA: TGTGCCAGCAGCTTAATCCGACAGGGGGCGCGGAATGGCTACACCTTC. Translated, it gives CASSLIRQGARNGYTF.

This clonotype was recorded many times. V is TRBV11-2 and J is TRBJ2-7; unclear D gene. Trimming stripped 6 bases from V and 4 bases from J, with 19 bases between. This CDR3 is built from 15 residues. The germline V gene encodes CDR1 SGHAT and CDR2 FQNNGV. As DNA, the CDR3 is TGTGCCAGCAGGGCGCCGGGCCTCCAACCATACGAGCAGTACTTC. It is translated as CASRAPGLQPYEQYF.

This clonotype was observed at least ten times. The chain recombines TRBV6-1 with TRBJ1-5; D remains ambiguous. Per germline, CDR1 MNHNS and CDR2 SASEGT. This CDR3 spans 13 amino acids. V lost 11 bases and J 1 base, leaving 12 bases between the germline ends. CDR3 protein: CAAREESNQPQHF. The CDR3, as DNA: TGTGCCGCTAGGGAGGAGAGCAATCAGCCCCAGCATTTT.

In its sample, this clonotype was seen many times. The gene calls are TRBV12-3 or TRBV12-4 and TRBJ1-3; a possible D gene is TRBD1 (6 bases). The CDR3 is made up of 13 amino acids. V was clipped by 10 bases and J by 0 bases, with 10 bases between them. Here the CDR3 reads CAIGTNSGNTIYF. The CDR3 region has the DNA TGTGCCATTGGGACAAACTCTGGAAACACCATATATTTT.

Comments on this clonotype: This may be a read error, as it is one base from a much larger clone. V and J are TRBV7-2 and TRBJ1-2; D perhaps matches TRBD1 (5 bases). CDR1 and CDR2 from the germline V gene are SGHTA and FQGNSA. This CDR3 region has 14 residues. V was pared by 10 bases and J by 8 bases, with 23 bases between. The CDR3 region is CAINLNERGDGYTF. The CDR3 DNA reads as TGTGCCATCAACCTCAATGAGCGGGGCGACGGCTACACCTTC.

Many counts were recorded for this clonotype. The chain joins TRBV19 to TRBJ1-1, with unresolved D. The CDR3 is 12 residues long. Germline values: CDR1 LNHDA, CDR2 SQIVND (reference sequence). V was pared by 6 bases and J by 1 base, with 6 bases between. CDR3 nucleotides: TGTGCCAGTAGAAACGGGAACACTGAAGCTTTCTTT. It specifies CASRNGNTEAFF.

This clonotype was seen many times. The chain joins TRBV29-1 to TRBJ2-5; D is possibly TRBD1 or TRBD2 (6 bases each). The ends were cut back, 6 bases at V and 5 bases at J, with 19 bases in the middle. Germline V lookup: CDR1 SQVTM, CDR2 ANQGSEA. The CDR3 is 14 amino acids. As DNA, the CDR3 is TGCAGCGTGGTTTTGTGGGGGGCCGGGGAGACCCAGTACTTC. It is translated as CSVVLWGAGETQYF.

The gene calls are TRBV30 and TRBJ2-2; D gene uncertain. Germline CDR1 GTSNPN, CDR2 SVGIG (reference sequence). The CDR3 is 14 amino acids. Trimming left V 2 bases short and J 5 bases short, with 12 bases between. CDR3 residues: CAWSQNRATGELFF. The CDR3 DNA follows: TGTGCCTGGAGTCAAAATCGGGCAACCGGGGAGCTGTTTTTT.

Ten or more counts support this clonotype. The chain has TRBV12-3 or TRBV12-4 and TRBJ1-2; 8 nucleotides agree with TRBD1. This CDR3 is built from 12 residues. V gave up 6 bases and J gave up 5 bases; unmatched junction bases: 2. The DNA for the CDR3 is TGTGCCAGCAGCAGGGGGCCGTATGGCTACACCTTC. Amino acid sequence: CASSRGPYGYTF.

The sample holds a few counts of this clonotype. This rearrangement joins TRBV5-5 to TRBJ2-5, with D possibly matching TRBD1 (5 bases). This CDR3 contains 15 residues. V gave up 2 bases and J gave up 5 bases, with 16 bases separating them. Germline values: CDR1 SGHKS, CDR2 YYEKEE (reference sequence). CDR3 residues: CASSLLQVGVETQYF. The CDR3 coding sequence is TGTGCCAGCAGCTTATTACAGGTCGGAGTTGAGACCCAGTACTTC.